Below, 25 T cell receptor beta chains from the same sample are listed, as sequenced in a study of cytomegalovirus exposure and HLA in healthy donors. Vbeta (60) and Jbeta (13) primers were used in the PCR. TCRdb's table, derived via immunoSEQ multiplex PCR, lists solely in-frame clones and lacks some. The data hold approximately 210,000 clones, with about 81% observed a single time. The sequencing input was PBMCs. These receptors came from a man aged 18 to 35 in good health and CMV-seronegative.

The chain has TRBV7-2 and TRBJ1-2, with 10 bases aligning to TRBD1. CDR3 length equals 14 residues. Germline V gives CDR1 SGHTA, CDR2 FQGNSA. The V gene end was trimmed by 5 bases and the J gene end by 7 bases; junction bases not matched to a gene: 7. CDR3 DNA: TGTGCCAGCAGCCCGGGACAGGGGACAGGTGGCTACACCTTC. This gives the protein CASSPGQGTGGYTF.

This clone was found a few times. The gene calls are TRBV5-4 and TRBJ1-4, with 8 bases lining up with TRBD1. Unmatched junction bases numbered 5, after V lost 0 bases and J lost 4 bases. CDR1 SGHNT and CDR2 YYREEE come from the germline V gene (reference sequence). The CDR3 has 16 amino acids. CDR3 amino acids: CASSLGRTGNNEKLFF. The DNA for the CDR3 is TGTGCCAGCAGCTTGGGAAGGACAGGGAATAATGAAAAACTGTTTTTT.

The V gene is TRBV9, the J gene TRBJ1-1; TRBD1 is a possible D gene (5 bases). Germline CDR1 and CDR2: SGDLS and YYNGEE. V was cut by 3 bases and J by 2 bases, with 29 bases left in between. The CDR3 contains 20 residues. CDR3: CASSEQGSIENKLRNTEAFF. CDR3 coding DNA: TGTGCCAGCAGCGAGCAGGGATCGATCGAGAACAAGTTAAGAAACACTGAAGCTTTCTTT.

The rearrangement links TRBV27 to TRBJ2-4; 13 bases fit TRBD2. The ends lost 3 bases at V and 1 base at J; junction bases unmatched: 0. Germline V lookup: CDR1 MNHEY, CDR2 SMNVEV (reference sequence). The CDR3 totals 16 residues. As DNA, the CDR3 is TGTGCCAGCAGTTTGACTAGCGGGAGGGCCAAAAACATTCAGTACTTC. As protein: CASSLTSGRAKNIQYF.

The V and J genes are TRBV7-9 and TRBJ2-3, with D maybe TRBD1 (6 bases). The CDR3 contains 14 residues. Trimming pared 2 bases from V and 4 bases from J, leaving 10 bases between. CDR1 SEHNR and CDR2 FQNEAQ come from the germline V gene (reference sequence). The CDR3 spells CASSLIQGPDTQYF. The DNA of the CDR3 is TGTGCCAGCAGCTTAATACAGGGTCCAGATACGCAGTATTTT. The full variable domain, with the rest looked up from reference TRBV7-9 and TRBJ2-3, is DTGVSQNPRHKITKRGQNVTFRCDPISEHNRLYWYRQTLGQGPEFLTYFQNEAQLEKSRLLSDRFSAERPKGSFSTLEIQRTEQGDSAMYLCASSLIQGPDTQYFGPGTRLTVL.

The rearrangement links TRBV11-2 to TRBJ2-1; 7 nucleotides match TRBD2. Looked up from germline, CDR1 is SGHAT and CDR2 is FQNNGV. The trim removed 0 bases at V and 2 bases at J, leaving 1 base unmatched. The CDR3 sequence is 15 residues long. CDR3 in DNA: TGTGCCAGCAGCTTAGAAGCGGGGCCCTACAATGAGCAGTTCTTC. This translates into CASSLEAGPYNEQFF.

The chain recombines TRBV7-9 with TRBJ2-5; a possible D gene is TRBD2 (5 bases). This CDR3 region has 16 residues. Trimming stripped 5 bases from V and 2 bases from J, with 18 bases between. The germline V gene has CDR1 SEHNR and CDR2 FQNEAQ (reference sequence). The CDR3 DNA is TGTGCCAGCAGCCCGCGGGCTGCGTCAATACAAGAGACCCAGTACTTC. Its translation: CASSPRAASIQETQYF.

V is TRBV5-8 and J is TRBJ2-7, with 7 bases matching TRBD2. V was clipped by 0 bases and J by 0 bases; unmatched bases: 0. Per germline, CDR1 SGHTS and CDR2 YDEGEE. The CDR3 has 14 amino acids. Written as DNA, the CDR3 is TGTGCCAGCAGCTTGGGGGGGGGCTCCTACGAGCAGTACTTC. This gives the protein CASSLGGGSYEQYF.

This clone has just one count. The chain combines TRBV7-2 with TRBJ1-1; D is unclear. The length of the CDR3 is 12 residues. V was pared by 1 base and J by 8 bases, with 8 bases between. Germline V gene lookup returns CDR1 SGHTA and CDR2 FQGNSA. The CDR3 loop is CASSLVFSEAFF. CDR3 bases: TGTGCCAGCAGCTTAGTATTTTCGGAAGCTTTCTTT.

This chain uses TRBV2 with TRBJ1-1; a weak D match, TRBD1 (5 bases). Deletions cut 6 bases from V and 2 bases from J, with 10 bases between. Germline CDR1 SNHLY, CDR2 FYNNEI. The CDR3 sequence is 13 residues long. The CDR3 reads CASRIGQNTEAFF. In DNA form, the CDR3 reads TGTGCCAGCAGAATTGGACAAAACACTGAAGCTTTCTTT.

The chain has TRBV27 and TRBJ1-2, with 7 bases identical to TRBD1. Germline V gene data show CDR1 as MNHEY and CDR2 as SMNVEV (reference sequence). Trimming took 6 bases from V and 5 from J; bases not matched to a gene: 6. The CDR3 is made up of 13 amino acids. This CDR3 reads CASRTGDSYGYTF. The CDR3 DNA sequence: TGTGCCAGCAGAACAGGGGATAGTTATGGCTACACCTTC.

The J gene is TRBJ2-7, the V gene TRBV19; D possibly corresponds to TRBD2 (6 bases). Trimming cost V 3 bases and J 2 bases, with 11 bases left between them. This CDR3 region has 14 residues. Germline V lookup: CDR1 LNHDA, CDR2 SQIVND (reference sequence). The CDR3: CASSMPGSTYEQYF. The CDR3 DNA sequence: TGTGCCAGTAGTATGCCCGGGAGCACCTACGAGCAGTACTTC.

The chain links TRBV7-8 to TRBJ2-1, with 7 bases lining up with TRBD1. J was trimmed by 2 bases and V by 5 bases; bases with no gene match: 6. The germline V gene encodes CDR1 SGHVS and CDR2 FQNEAQ. CDR3 length: 15 residues. DNA of the CDR3: TGTGCCAGCAGCCTACTTGGACAGGCCTACAATGAGCAGTTCTTC. It is translated as CASSLLGQAYNEQFF.

The chain recombines TRBV28 with TRBJ2-7; 10 nucleotides align to TRBD1. Germline V lookup: CDR1 MDHEN, CDR2 SYDVKM. Trimming took 5 bases from V and 6 from J; bases not matched to a gene: 7. There are 14 residues in the CDR3. The CDR3 sequence: CASSKDRGWLEQYF. CDR3 nucleotide sequence: TGTGCCAGCAGTAAGGACAGGGGGTGGCTCGAGCAGTACTTC.

V usage is TRBV14 and J usage is TRBJ2-7; TRBD1 aligns across 7 bases. Per germline, CDR1 SGHDN and CDR2 FVKESK. The CDR3 extends over 14 amino acids. The V and J ends lost 1 base and 4 bases, in that order; junction bases with no gene match: 4. CDR3 DNA: TGTGCCAGCAGCCAAGGACAGGGAAGGTACGAGCAGTACTTC. Translating gives CASSQGQGRYEQYF.

DNA of the CDR3: TGTGCCAGCAGCATAAAACAGGGTAACTATGGCTACACCTTC. As protein: CASSIKQGNYGYTF. This chain uses TRBV5-4 with TRBJ1-2; D is possibly TRBD1 (6 bases). The CDR3 runs to 14 residues. Trimming pared 4 bases from V and 1 base from J, leaving 11 bases between. Germline CDR1 reads SGHNT; CDR2 reads YYREEE (reference sequence). The complete variable domain, with remaining parts taken from reference TRBV5-4 and TRBJ1-2, reads ETGVTQSPTHLIKTRGQQVTLRCSSQSGHNTVSWYQQALGQGPQFIFQYYREEENGRGNFPPRFSGLQFPNYSSELNVNALELDDSALYLCASSIKQGNYGYTFGSGTRLTVV.

This chain links TRBV7-9 with TRBJ2-7, with 10 nucleotides matching TRBD1. Per the germline V gene, CDR1 is SEHNR and CDR2 is FQNEAQ (reference sequence). This CDR3 region has 17 residues. Trimming cost V 4 bases and J 2 bases; bases outside gene matches: 11. CDR3 sequence reads: CASSSGGTGAPAYEQYF. The CDR3 nucleotides read TGTGCCAGCAGCTCAGGAGGGACAGGGGCGCCTGCCTACGAGCAGTACTTC.

This chain joins TRBV5-1 and TRBJ2-7; 7 positions match TRBD2. From germline, CDR1 is SGHRS and CDR2 YFSETQ. The CDR3 is 16 amino acids. The trim removed 0 bases at V and 5 bases at J, leaving 11 bases unmatched. CDR3 protein: CASSLALTDGGNEQYF. In DNA, the CDR3 is TGCGCCAGCAGCTTGGCCCTCACGGACGGGGGGAACGAGCAGTACTTC.

This clone was picked up one time. J is TRBJ2-1 and V is TRBV5-1; D not resolved. The germline CDR1 and CDR2 sequences are SGHRS and YFSETQ. CDR3 size: 13 residues. V was clipped by 1 base and J by 11 bases, with 13 bases between them. CDR3 region: CASSLSPRNKQFF. CDR3 in DNA: TGCGCCAGCAGCTTGTCTCCCAGGAACAAGCAGTTCTTC.

This chain links TRBV28 with TRBJ1-2; D unclear. Germline values: CDR1 MDHEN, CDR2 SYDVKM. Trimming took off 5 bases at V and 0 bases at J, with 13 bases between the two ends. The CDR3 sequence is 15 residues long. The CDR3 loop is CASSITPSANYGYTF. CDR3 nucleotides: TGTGCCAGCAGTATAACACCATCAGCTAACTATGGCTACACCTTC.

The V gene is TRBV12-5, the J gene TRBJ2-2; D possibly corresponds to TRBD1 (5 bases). Germline V gene lookup returns CDR1 LGHNT and CDR2 FRNRAP. The CDR3 loop spans 13 amino acids. V shed 1 base and J shed 5 bases, with 5 bases lying between them. In nucleotides, the CDR3 is TGTGCTAGTGGTTTGGCAGGGACCGGGGAGCTGTTTTTT. The encoded protein is CASGLAGTGELFF.

This clone was detected once. This chain connects TRBV19 to TRBJ2-3; 9 bases align to TRBD2. CDR1 and CDR2 (germline): LNHDA, SQIVND (reference sequence). The CDR3 has 15 residues. V gave up 6 bases and J gave up 4 bases; unmatched junction bases: 8. The CDR3: CASSRLAGEPDTQYF. The DNA for the CDR3 is TGTGCCAGTAGCCGATTAGCGGGAGAACCAGATACGCAGTATTTT.

The chain joins TRBV4-3 to TRBJ2-2; D not resolved. Trimming shortened V by 1 base and J by 7 bases, and 7 bases separated the two germline ends. CDR3 size: 13 residues. Germline V gives CDR1 LGHNA, CDR2 YSLEER. For the CDR3, the DNA is TGCGCCAGCAGCCAAGGCGTTGGCGGGGAGCTGTTTTTT. Protein product: CASSQGVGGELFF.

This rearrangement joins TRBV30 to TRBJ2-4; 7 bases line up with TRBD1. The CDR3 length is 13 residues. The V and J ends lost 2 bases and 3 bases, in that order; junction bases with no gene match: 1. Germline values: CDR1 GTSNPN, CDR2 SVGIG (reference sequence). CDR3 sequence (DNA): TGTGCCTGGAGTAGACAGGGCAAAAACATTCAGTACTTC. This codes for CAWSRQGKNIQYF.

V usage is TRBV6-6 and J usage is TRBJ1-5; TRBD1 matches at 11 bases. The CDR3 consists of 14 residues. V shed 4 bases, J shed 6 bases, and the junction held 2 bases outside the gene matches. The germline V gene has CDR1 MNHNY and CDR2 SVGAGI (reference sequence). The CDR3 DNA follows: TGTGCCAGCAGTTGGACAGGGGGCGGTCAGCCCCAGCATTTT. Encoded protein: CASSWTGGGQPQHF.